This T cell receptor beta chain emerged from a study of shared clonotypes between healthy human individuals. Whole-study context: The plates for each donor numbered three CD4 naive, three CD4 memory, two CD8 naive and one CD8 memory. Points from the study as a whole: Compared with memory subsets, naive subsets generally had larger estimated richness. In a handful of donors, around 5.5% of naive CD4 clonotypes appeared in common.

In the case of this clone: Its antigen remains unknown.

The assay was immunoSEQ multiplex PCR, and TCRdb's table has in-frame clones only and misses some. Here the sample spans 150,000 to 200,000 clones, around 93% being singletons. This CDR3 contains 11 residues. The germline V gene encodes CDR1 MGHDK and CDR2 SYGVNS. Trimming at V came to 9 bases and at J to 6 bases, leaving 2 bases not matched to a gene. Source material: naive CD4+ T cells sorted from blood. Sample subset: CD45RA+ positively selected. The chain joins TRBV25-1 to TRBJ2-7; TRBD1 matches 10 bases. This TCR was sampled from a woman younger than 45 in good health. The chain's CDR3 is CASRDRGEQYF. CDR3 sequence (DNA): TGTGCCAGTCGGGACAGGGGCGAGCAGTACTTC.